Described below is a single T cell receptor (beta chain) sequence and its context. Clones were sequenced by immunoSEQ multiplex PCR, and TCRdb holds only the in-frame ones, with some missing. The table lists about 68,000 clones, around 97% of them singletons. This sample was taken from a study of cytomegalovirus exposure and HLA in healthy donors. V was clipped by 4 bases and J by 1 base; unmatched bases: 6. CDR1 and CDR2 from the germline V gene are SEHNR and FQNEAQ (reference sequence). This CDR3 spans 16 amino acids. The sequence derives from a man between 18 and 35 years old in good health and CMV-seronegative. The gene calls are TRBV7-9 and TRBJ1-5, with 8 bases lining up with TRBD1. The sequencing sample was made of PBMCs. The CDR3 spells CASSSDRGLSNQPQHF. CDR3 nucleotides: TGTGCCAGCAGCTCAGACAGGGGTTTGAGCAATCAGCCCCAGCATTTT.